This TCR beta chain was sequenced during a study of T-cell memory formation after mild COVID-19. Whole-study findings and limits: Clones from the second wave (peaking day 37) had unconfirmed SARS-CoV-2 specificity. CD4/CD8 balance characterized clones contracting day 15 to 85, and CD4+ skew characterized later expanders.

In regard to this clonotype: Its antigen remains unidentified.

cDNA libraries for TCR alpha and TCR beta, carrying sample barcodes and UMIs, came from 5'RACE with constant-segment primers. TCRdb processed the 5' RACE reads anew with MiXCR; each CDR3 protein has one entry. The repertoire consists of about 430,000 distinct CDR3 sequences, with roughly 26% occurring once and the leading ten covering around 8.8%. The V end lost 4 bases, the J end lost 4 bases, and 9 bases lay between the germline ends. Germline CDR1 is KGHSH and CDR2 is LQKENI. CDR3 length: 13 residues. This sequence joins TRBV18 and TRBJ2-3, with D perhaps being TRBD1 or TRBD2 (5 bases each). The sequenced material came from PBMCs or a T cell subset sorted from them (not recorded which). The clonotype originates from an adult woman who had mild COVID-19 (a few samples of this study predate the infection). Cell type and time point are not known. CDR3 sequence reads: CASSRMGADTQYF. Here the CDR3 DNA reads TGTGCCAGCTCACGGATGGGGGCAGATACGCAGTATTTT.